The 25 T cell receptor beta chains in this list originate from one sample, sequenced in a study of T-cell reconstitution after alpha-beta-depleted transplantation in children. Molecular barcoding with unique molecular identifiers was used for the TCRbeta library. From the PCR reads, TCRdb called clonotypes with MiXCR, one entry per CDR3 protein. The profile shows 130,000 or so distinct CDR3 sequences, more than 9.5% of them singletons. The sample here was PBMCs, mostly from graft donor cells, taken 180 days after TCRalphabeta/CD19-depleted stem cell transplant. The origin of the receptors is a girl under three years old who had a stem cell transplant for combined immunodeficiency, so the T cells may come from the graft donor.

Regarding this clonotype: A much larger clonotype is one base distant, so this may be a read error. The chain joins TRBV27 to TRBJ2-5, with a possible D match to TRBD1 (5 bases). The ends were cut back, 5 bases at V and 3 bases at J, with 13 bases in the middle. The CDR3 extends over 14 amino acids. Germline CDR1 and CDR2: MNHEY and SMNVEV (reference sequence). For the CDR3, the DNA is TGTGCCAGCAGTGAAGGGGCGGCTAAAGAGACCCAGTACTTC. This codes for CASSEGAAKETQYF.

The CDR3 coding sequence is TGTGCCAGCAGCTTAGTTCCGGGAGGGGACGAGCAGTACTTC. This sequence encodes CASSLVPGGDEQYF. This rearrangement joins TRBV7-6 to TRBJ2-7; 8 nucleotides align to TRBD2. V shed 1 base, J shed 5 bases, and the junction held 4 bases outside the gene matches. The CDR3 sequence is 14 residues long. Germline-derived CDR1 and CDR2 are SGHVS and FNYEAQ.

CDR3 coding DNA: TGTGCCATCAACGAGGCGAACACCGGGGAGCTGTTTTTT. Translation gives CAINEANTGELFF. This sequence joins TRBV10-3 and TRBJ2-2; D gene uncertain. Deletions cut 7 bases from V and 0 bases from J, with 6 bases between. The CDR3 runs to 13 residues. Germline V CDR1 and CDR2: ENHRY, SYGVKD.

The V call is TRBV2, the J call TRBJ2-2, with 16 nucleotides matching TRBD2. The V gene's germline CDR1 is SNHLY and CDR2 FYNNEI. This CDR3 is built from 18 residues. V was clipped by 5 bases and J by 5 bases; unmatched bases: 8. The CDR3 DNA reads as TGTGCCAGCAGTACCGGGACTAGCGGGGGGGCGGTGACCGGGGAGCTGTTTTTT. Amino acids: CASSTGTSGGAVTGELFF.

The genes are TRBV12-3 or TRBV12-4 and TRBJ1-5; D is ambiguous. Trimming removed 3 bases at V and 7 bases at J, with 7 bases between. This CDR3 is 12 amino acids long. CDR3 protein: CASSFGVQPQHF. CDR3 sequence (DNA): TGTGCCAGCAGTTTTGGGGTACAGCCCCAGCATTTT.

The chain employs TRBV12-3 or TRBV12-4 and TRBJ2-1; 7 nucleotides align to TRBD2. V lost 5 bases and J lost 2; bases outside the gene matches: 9. The CDR3 runs 16 residues. The chain's CDR3 is CASSPSVGGPYNEQFF. DNA of the CDR3: TGTGCCAGCAGTCCCTCCGTGGGAGGGCCCTACAATGAGCAGTTCTTC.

The table lists this clonotype with a count of one. The chain's CDR3 is CAWSQMIQGKGAFF. The DNA of the CDR3 is TGTGCCTGGAGTCAAATGATACAGGGAAAGGGCGCTTTCTTT. The V call is TRBV30, the J call TRBJ1-1, with D tentatively TRBD1 (6 bases). The CDR3 extends over 14 amino acids. The V and J ends lost 2 bases and 11 bases respectively, with 21 bases between them. Germline CDR1 GTSNPN, CDR2 SVGIG (reference sequence).

This clonotype was recorded many times. The V call is TRBV6-2 or TRBV6-3, the J call TRBJ2-7; 9 nucleotides align to TRBD2. The length of the CDR3 is 14 residues. Germline V CDR1 and CDR2: MNHEY, SVGEGT. The V segment lost 2 bases and the J segment 4 bases; nucleotides outside the gene matches: 3. The CDR3 DNA is TGTGCCAGCAGTTACGGGCTAGCGGGGTACGAGCAGTACTTC. This translates into CASSYGLAGYEQYF.

This chain joins TRBV5-1 and TRBJ1-1; the match to TRBD1 covers 8 bases. Germline V CDR1 and CDR2: SGHRS, YFSETQ. With 4 bases clipped from V and 1 base from J, the junction kept 6 bases outside the gene matches. This CDR3 is built from 15 residues. CDR3 DNA sequence: TGCGCCAGCAGCACCCGACAGGGGACGAACACTGAAGCTTTCTTT. Its translation is CASSTRQGTNTEAFF.

The J gene is TRBJ1-2, the V gene TRBV20-1; tentatively, D is TRBD1 (5 bases). Germline V gene data show CDR1 as DFQATT and CDR2 as SNEGSKA (reference sequence). The CDR3 covers 11 residues. V gave up 6 bases and J gave up 8 bases, with 13 bases separating them. CDR3 DNA: TGCAGTGCCCCAAGGTCAGGGGGCTACACCTTC. Translated, it gives CSAPRSGGYTF.

CDR3 region: CAIGAGGSPPYEQYF. Here the CDR3 DNA reads TGTGCCATCGGGGCGGGAGGGTCCCCACCATACGAGCAGTACTTC. The rearrangement joins TRBV10-3 to TRBJ2-7, with 9 bases aligning to TRBD2. Trimming cost V 8 bases and J 4 bases; bases outside gene matches: 12. Germline CDR1 is ENHRY and CDR2 is SYGVKD. The CDR3 has 15 residues.

The V gene is TRBV6-2 or TRBV6-3, the J gene TRBJ2-2; 8 bases agree with TRBD1. The germline V gene has CDR1 MNHEY and CDR2 SVGEGT. CDR3 size: 17 residues. J gave up 0 bases and V 4 bases, and 7 bases lay outside the gene matches. CDR3 residues: CASSFRQGSTNTGELFF. CDR3 DNA sequence: TGTGCCAGCAGTTTTAGACAGGGGTCCACGAACACCGGGGAGCTGTTTTTT.

This clonotype has more than one count but fewer than ten. The chain recombines TRBV20-1 with TRBJ2-1, with TRBD2 identical over 8 bases. The CDR3 contains 15 residues. V was clipped by 5 bases and J by 2 bases; unmatched bases: 8. Germline-derived CDR1 and CDR2 are DFQATT and SNEGSKA (reference sequence). As DNA, the CDR3 is TGCAGTGCTCGCCGTGGACTAGCCCCCTACAATGAGCAGTTCTTC. Residues: CSARRGLAPYNEQFF.

Here the CDR3 DNA reads TGTGCCAGTAGTCAGCACGACAGGGGCGTCCATCAGCCCCAGCATTTT. Protein: CASSQHDRGVHQPQHF. This chain links TRBV19 with TRBJ1-5; 8 nucleotides align to TRBD1. The CDR3 length is 16 residues. The ends lost 5 bases at V and 5 bases at J; junction bases unmatched: 11. The germline V gene encodes CDR1 LNHDA and CDR2 SQIVND (reference sequence). Filled out from reference TRBV19 and TRBJ1-5, the complete variable domain reads DGGITQSPKYLFRKEGQNVTLSCEQNLNHDAMYWYRQDPGQGLRLIYYSQIVNDFQKGDIAEGYSVSREKKESFPLTVTSAQKNPTAFYLCASSQHDRGVHQPQHFGDGTRLSIL.

This clonotype was counted many times. The chain is built from TRBV12-3 or TRBV12-4 and TRBJ2-5; a possible D gene is TRBD1 (5 bases). CDR3 length equals 15 residues. Trimming took 6 bases from V and 1 from J, leaving 15 bases between them. The CDR3 sequence: CASRPTGSLQETQYF. The DNA of the CDR3 is TGTGCCAGCAGACCAACAGGATCCCTCCAAGAGACCCAGTACTTC.

V is TRBV15 and J is TRBJ2-1; D call uncertain. The V and J ends lost 4 bases and 5 bases respectively, with 15 bases between them. The V gene's germline CDR1 is LNHNV and CDR2 YYDKDF (reference sequence). The CDR3 runs to 15 residues. CDR3 sequence: CATSTDIILNNEQFF. CDR3 sequence (DNA): TGTGCCACCAGCACCGACATCATTTTAAACAATGAGCAGTTCTTC.

The CDR3 region has the DNA TGCAGTGCTAGAGAGCCGGGAGGGCCTCTGGTTCAAGAGACCCAGTACTTC. It yields the protein CSAREPGGPLVQETQYF. This chain connects TRBV20-1 to TRBJ2-5; 8 bases map to TRBD2. The V gene end was trimmed by 0 bases and the J gene end by 2 bases; junction bases not matched to a gene: 11. The CDR3 runs to 17 residues. The germline V gene encodes CDR1 DFQATT and CDR2 SNEGSKA (reference sequence).

The chain is built from TRBV19 and TRBJ2-7, with 8 bases identical to TRBD1. CDR3 size: 14 residues. The V gene end was trimmed by 5 bases and the J gene end by 4 bases; junction bases not matched to a gene: 7. Germline loops: CDR1 LNHDA, CDR2 SQIVND (reference sequence). The DNA for the CDR3 is TGTGCCAGTAGTTCCTCGACAGGGGAGTACGAGCAGTACTTC. As protein: CASSSSTGEYEQYF.

There are many counts of this clonotype. J is TRBJ2-3 and V is TRBV29-1; D might be TRBD2 (6 bases). Germline-derived CDR1 and CDR2 are SQVTM and ANQGSEA. Trimming shortened V by 3 bases and J by 4 bases, and 29 bases separated the two germline ends. This CDR3 has 19 residues. The DNA for the CDR3 is TGCAGCGTTGAGGGACTGGGGAAAGTACGGGGAGAACGGTCAGATACGCAGTATTTT. It yields the protein CSVEGLGKVRGERSDTQYF.

The chain combines TRBV7-9 with TRBJ1-6; D remains unclear. The CDR3 has 15 residues. Looked up from germline, CDR1 is SEHNR and CDR2 is FQNEAQ (reference sequence). With 1 base removed from V and 8 bases from J, the gap between germline ends came to 12 bases. The CDR3 reads CASSLVEGRDSPLHF. CDR3 DNA: TGTGCCAGCAGCTTAGTGGAGGGCAGAGATTCACCCCTCCACTTT. Together with reference TRBV7-9 and TRBJ1-6, the CDR3 gives the full variable domain: DTGVSQNPRHKITKRGQNVTFRCDPISEHNRLYWYRQTLGQGPEFLTYFQNEAQLEKSRLLSDRFSAERPKGSFSTLEIQRTEQGDSAMYLCASSLVEGRDSPLHFGNGTRLTVT.

Worth noting for this clonotype: One end of the junction fails to match germline, which may point to a read error. V usage is TRBV12-3 or TRBV12-4 and J usage is TRBJ2-7; 12 bases fit TRBD2. The CDR3 runs to 14 residues. The CDR3 loop is CASSLAGGPDEQYF. CDR3 DNA sequence: TGTGCCAGCAGTCTAGCGGGAGGGCCTGACGAGCAGTACTTC.

The chain combines TRBV12-3 or TRBV12-4 with TRBJ2-3, with 12 bases that match TRBD2. With V trimmed by 1 base and J by 7 bases, 9 bases remained unmatched. The length of the CDR3 is 17 residues. The CDR3 DNA follows: TGTGCCAGCAGTTTAGGGAAGACTAGCGGGAGTCCTAATACGCAGTATTTT. Translated: CASSLGKTSGSPNTQYF.

The table lists this clonotype with a few counts. V and J are TRBV18 and TRBJ1-2; no definite D call. The CDR3 covers 14 residues. CDR1 KGHSH and CDR2 LQKENI come from the germline V gene. The V gene lost 3 bases and the J gene lost 5 bases, with 13 bases spanning the gap. The CDR3 DNA is TGTGCCAGCTCACCCGAAAGGCAAAAGTATGGCTACACCTTC. Its translation is CASSPERQKYGYTF. The full variable domain, with the rest looked up from reference TRBV18 and TRBJ1-2, is NAGVMQNPRHLVRRRGQEARLRCSPMKGHSHVYWYRQLPEEGLKFMVYLQKENIIDESGMPKERFSAEFPKEGPSILRIQQVVRGDSAAYFCASSPERQKYGYTFGSGTRLTVV.

This clonotype was seen many times. The V gene is TRBV25-1, the J gene TRBJ1-4; the D gene is possibly TRBD1 (6 bases). CDR3 size: 15 residues. Trimming stripped 3 bases from V and 6 bases from J, with 14 bases between. Germline V gene lookup returns CDR1 MGHDK and CDR2 SYGVNS. CDR3 bases: TGTGCCAGCAGTGATCCGGGCAGGGGAGATGAAAAACTGTTTTTT. Amino acids: CASSDPGRGDEKLFF.

V gene TRBV7-8 combines with J gene TRBJ2-7; 7 nucleotides align to TRBD1. V was pared by 3 bases and J by 0 bases, with 5 bases of the junction left unmatched. Germline values: CDR1 SGHVS, CDR2 FQNEAQ. There are 15 residues in the CDR3. CDR3 DNA sequence: TGTGCCAGCAGCTTGGGGACAGACACCTCCTACGAGCAGTACTTC. It yields the protein CASSLGTDTSYEQYF.